This is a list of T cell receptor beta chains from one sample in a study of T cell responses to AZD1222 COVID-19 vaccine. Profiling relied on immunoSEQ multiplex PCR, and the TCRdb table lists in-frame clones only, not all of them. The data show approximately 120,000 clones, roughly 93% seen once. The material was peripheral blood, obtained on day 0 of AZD1222 vaccination. The source is an adult in good health. CDR3s include the opening cysteine and the closing phenylalanine or tryptophan. The order of the fields is CDR3 DNA, CDR3 protein, V gene, clone size, J gene, D gene. D genes are given only for firm matches. Size is omitted from some rows. Given values are once, few, many or a class for expanded clones.

TGTGCCAGCAGTCCACGGACTAGCGCGACTTACAATGAGCAGTTCTTC CASSPRTSATYNEQFF TRBV27 . TRBJ2-1 TRBD2
TGTGCCAGCAGCTTAGCGGGAATGAACACTGAAGCTTTCTTT CASSLAGMNTEAFF TRBV7-2 . TRBJ1-1 .
TGTGCCAGCAGCTTGCGGCACCAAGAGACCCAGTACTTC CASSLRHQETQYF TRBV5-5 . TRBJ2-5 .
TGCAGTGCTAGTCGCAGACCGGAGAATTCACCCCTCCACTTT CSASRRPENSPLHF TRBV20-1 . TRBJ1-6 .
TGTGCCAGCAGAACTTATACAGAGAAAGCTTTCTTT CASRTYTEKAFF TRBV12-3/TRBV12-4 . TRBJ1-1 .
TGTGCCAGCAGCACGATGACAGATTCACCCCTCCACTTT CASSTMTDSPLHF TRBV11-2 . TRBJ1-6 .
TGTGCCATCAGTGAGTCTAGGCAGGACAATCAGCCCCAGCATTTT CAISESRQDNQPQHF TRBV10-3 . TRBJ1-5 .
TGTGCCAGTAGTTCCGGCTGGGTGAACACTGAAGCTTTCTTT CASSSGWVNTEAFF TRBV19 . TRBJ1-1 .
TGTGCCAGCAGCGGTAGCGGGATAACAGATACGCAGTATTTT CASSGSGITDTQYF TRBV7-2 . TRBJ2-3 TRBD2
TGTGCCAGCAGCCAAAGCGGGAGGGTCAACAATGAGCAGTTCTTC CASSQSGRVNNEQFF TRBV11-2 once TRBJ2-1 TRBD2
TGTGCCAGCAGTTTATTGTCCGGCAGGATAAATGGCTACACCTTC CASSLLSGRINGYTF TRBV28 . TRBJ1-2 .
TGTGCCAGCAGTTACGAAGGACAGGGAGGCGAGCAGTACTTC CASSYEGQGGEQYF TRBV6-5 . TRBJ2-7 TRBD1
TGTGCCAGCAGTTTATACGCAGGGAATCAGCCCCAGCATTTT CASSLYAGNQPQHF TRBV28 . TRBJ1-5 .
TGTGCCAGCAGCCCGCAGACACTAACTAATGAAAAACTGTTTTTT CASSPQTLTNEKLFF TRBV4-2 . TRBJ1-4 .
TGCGCCAGCAGCTTTCGGAGCGGGTCAACCTACGAGCAGTACTTC CASSFRSGSTYEQYF TRBV5-1 . TRBJ2-7 .
TGTGCCAGCCCCGCCCCCGGGGCATCGAACACTGAAGCTTTCTTT CASPAPGASNTEAFF TRBV28 . TRBJ1-1 .
TGTGCCAGCAGTCAAGGACAGTGGTACGAGCAGTACTTC CASSQGQWYEQYF TRBV27 . TRBJ2-7 .
TGTGCCAGCAGCCTTACAGCCTCTGGGGCCAACGTCCTGACTTTC CASSLTASGANVLTF TRBV28 . TRBJ2-6 .
TGTGCCAGCAGCTTAGCTTCCTCTCAGTCATACAGCACTGAAGCTTTCTTT CASSLASSQSYSTEAFF TRBV7-9 once TRBJ1-1 .
TGTGCCAGCAGCTCTAATAGTGCAGGGGTTGGTGAAGCTTTCTTT CASSSNSAGVGEAFF TRBV16 . TRBJ1-1 .
TGTGCCAGCAGCGTCGGTAGGGGGTCCTATGGCTACACCTTC CASSVGRGSYGYTF TRBV5-6 . TRBJ1-2 .